The 24 T cell receptor beta chains below come from one sample, sequenced in a study of CD8 T cells in Susac syndrome. RNA, at about 0.45 to 1 ug, was reverse transcribed with random hexamers. Each CDR3 protein gets one entry after TCRdb re-called the immunoSEQ multiplex PCR reads with MiXCR. The repertoire holds 160,000 or so distinct CDR3 sequences, with 85% to 95% as singletons. The sequenced sample consisted of CD8+ T cells from PBMCs. These receptors came from a human donor with multiple sclerosis.

The chain uses TRBV12-5 and TRBJ2-7; 7 bases fit TRBD2. The CDR3 is 15 residues long. Germline values: CDR1 LGHNT, CDR2 FRNRAP. V lost 5 bases to trimming and J lost 0 bases; unmatched junction nucleotides: 7. Here the CDR3 reads CASGQDRDYSYEQYF. Here the CDR3 DNA reads TGTGCTAGTGGTCAAGACCGGGACTACTCCTACGAGCAGTACTTC.

This clonotype was seen just once. The rearrangement uses TRBV15 and TRBJ1-5; a possible D gene is TRBD1 (5 bases). CDR1 and CDR2 from the germline V gene are LNHNV and YYDKDF (reference sequence). Trimming removed 9 bases from V and 1 base from J, with 7 bases in between. The CDR3 is made up of 12 amino acids. DNA of the CDR3: TGTGCCACGGGACTGAGCAATCAGCCCCAGCATTTT. Amino acids: CATGLSNQPQHF.

The chain couples TRBV5-1 to TRBJ2-3; no clear D. V was trimmed by 1 base and J by 9 bases, leaving 12 bases between them. This CDR3 contains 13 residues. CDR1 and CDR2 from the germline V gene are SGHRS and YFSETQ. The CDR3 nucleotides read TGCGCCAGCAGCTTGCGGGCGTTGGGGACGCAGTATTTT. Translated, it gives CASSLRALGTQYF.

This chain links TRBV9 with TRBJ1-5, with D unclear. The V end was cut by 0 bases, the J end by 6 bases, with 13 bases between. The CDR3 runs to 15 residues. The germline V gene has CDR1 SGDLS and CDR2 YYNGEE. The CDR3 region is CASSVGGGTGQPQHF. As DNA, the CDR3 is TGTGCCAGCAGCGTAGGCGGCGGCACGGGTCAGCCCCAGCATTTT. The variable domain in full, with the rest retrieved from reference TRBV9 and TRBJ1-5, is DSGVTQTPKHLITATGQRVTLRCSPRSGDLSVYWYQQSLDQGLQFLIQYYNGEERAKGNILERFSAQQFPDLHSELNLSSLELGDSALYFCASSVGGGTGQPQHFGDGTRLSIL.

The chain employs TRBV29-1 and TRBJ1-1, with D possibly being TRBD1 (5 bases). This CDR3 region has 16 residues. Between the trimmed V and J ends, which lost 4 bases and 0 bases, there was a span of 18 bases. The V gene's germline CDR1 is SQVTM and CDR2 ANQGSEA. The CDR3 protein is CSVGGAKGRVNTEAFF. DNA for the CDR3: TGCAGCGTTGGGGGTGCGAAGGGGCGTGTGAACACTGAAGCTTTCTTT.

The CDR3, as DNA: TGTGCCAGCAGCGTAGCTACCACAGGGGATTCCTACGAGCAGTACTTC. Translated, it gives CASSVATTGDSYEQYF. V usage is TRBV9 and J usage is TRBJ2-7, with 7 bases that match TRBD1. There are 16 residues in the CDR3. Germline V gene lookup returns CDR1 SGDLS and CDR2 YYNGEE. The V gene end was trimmed by 0 bases and the J gene end by 1 base; junction bases not matched to a gene: 7.

CDR3 amino acids: CASSGKRASYNEQFF. Written as DNA, the CDR3 is TGTGCCAGCAGTGGGAAAAGGGCCTCCTACAATGAGCAGTTCTTC. The genes are TRBV6-2 or TRBV6-3 and TRBJ2-1, with D uncertain. CDR1 and CDR2 from the germline V gene are MNHEY and SVGEGT. V lost 5 bases, J lost 0 bases, and 11 bases lay in between. This CDR3 region has 15 residues.

This sequence joins TRBV28 and TRBJ2-2; TRBD1 might be the D (7 bases). The CDR3 covers 14 residues. Trimming removed 7 bases at V and 4 bases at J, with 13 bases between. The germline V gene has CDR1 MDHEN and CDR2 SYDVKM. The CDR3, as DNA: TGTGCCAGCACGTTCCAGGGGGGCACCGGGGAGCTGTTTTTT. This translates into CASTFQGGTGELFF. Complete variable domain (other parts from reference TRBV28 and TRBJ2-2): DVKVTQSSRYLVKRTGEKVFLECVQDMDHENMFWYRQDPGLGLRLIYFSYDVKMKEKGDIPEGYSVSREKKERFSLILESASTNQTSMYLCASTFQGGTGELFFGEGSRLTVL.

The V call is TRBV30, the J call TRBJ2-1; 8 bases are shared with TRBD2. Trimming removed 5 bases from V and 15 bases from J; junction bases left unmatched: 12. CDR1 is GTSNPN, CDR2 SVGIG, per germline (reference sequence). This CDR3 spans 12 amino acids. The CDR3 loop reads CAWARGGPRWFF. The CDR3 DNA sequence: TGTGCCTGGGCCCGCGGGGGGCCCCGGTGGTTCTTC. The full variable domain, completed using reference TRBV30 and TRBJ2-1, is SQTIHQWPATLVQPVGSPLSLECTVEGTSNPNLYWYRQAAGRGLQLLFYSVGIGQISSEVPQNLSASRPQDRQFILSSKKLLLSDSGFYLCAWARGGPRWFFGPGTRLTVL.

The chain links TRBV4-2 to TRBJ1-2, with D perhaps matching TRBD1 (5 bases). The V end was cut by 0 bases, the J end by 3 bases, with 11 bases between. The CDR3 totals 15 residues. Germline-derived CDR1 and CDR2 are LGHNA and YNFKEQ. The CDR3 DNA follows: TGTGCCAGCAGCCAAGACGGAGGGACCGACTATGGCTACACCTTC. Amino acids: CASSQDGGTDYGYTF.

The chain uses TRBV27 and TRBJ2-3, with D possibly TRBD1 on 5 matching bases. The CDR3 covers 15 residues. Looked up from germline, CDR1 is MNHEY and CDR2 is SMNVEV (reference sequence). Trimming removed 0 bases at V and 3 bases at J, with 10 bases between. CDR3 bases: TGTGCCAGCAGTTTATCGATAGGGGTTACAGATACGCAGTATTTT. As protein: CASSLSIGVTDTQYF.

The chain employs TRBV5-1 and TRBJ2-7; D possibly corresponds to TRBD1 (6 bases). The CDR3 totals 14 residues. Deletions cut 6 bases from V and 2 bases from J, with 15 bases between. Germline lookup yields CDR1 SGHRS and CDR2 YFSETQ. For the CDR3, the DNA is TGCGCCAGCACCCAGGGATGGGGGCCCTACGAGCAGTACTTC. It yields the protein CASTQGWGPYEQYF.

V usage is TRBV5-6 and J usage is TRBJ2-7; D might be TRBD1 (6 bases). The V gene lost 3 bases and the J gene lost 2 bases, with 12 bases spanning the gap. Germline V gives CDR1 SGHDT, CDR2 YYEEEE. The CDR3 spans 14 residues. Here the CDR3 reads CASSWSGTPYEQYF. In DNA, the CDR3 is TGTGCCAGCAGCTGGTCCGGGACACCCTACGAGCAGTACTTC.

DNA for the CDR3: TGTGCCAGCAGACCGAACACCGGGGAGCTGTTTTTT. Translation gives CASRPNTGELFF. The rearrangement uses TRBV25-1 and TRBJ2-2; no clear D gene. Trimming stripped 6 bases from V and 0 bases from J, with 2 bases between. The CDR3 spans 12 residues. Germline V gene data show CDR1 as MGHDK and CDR2 as SYGVNS.

The sample holds one count of this clonotype. The rearrangement links TRBV20-1 to TRBJ1-1; D is unclear. The CDR3 is made up of 14 amino acids. Germline CDR1 is DFQATT and CDR2 is SNEGSKA (reference sequence). V was cut by 4 bases and J by 3 bases, with 15 bases left in between. The DNA for the CDR3 is TGCAGTGCTAAGGACCGCCTCACGGACACTGAAGCTTTCTTT. This sequence encodes CSAKDRLTDTEAFF.

The V gene is TRBV20-1, the J gene TRBJ2-1; no clear D gene. The CDR3 length is 12 residues. V was trimmed by 2 bases and J by 6 bases, leaving 8 bases between them. Looked up from germline, CDR1 is DFQATT and CDR2 is SNEGSKA (reference sequence). The CDR3 sequence is CSARPEFNEQFF. DNA for the CDR3: TGCAGTGCTAGACCTGAGTTCAATGAGCAGTTCTTC.

This clonotype was seen a few times. The gene calls are TRBV7-9 and TRBJ2-5; D perhaps matches TRBD1 (8 bases). Looked up from germline, CDR1 is SEHNR and CDR2 is FQNEAQ (reference sequence). CDR3 length: 13 residues. V lost 5 bases, J lost 5 bases, and 12 bases lay in between. The CDR3 coding sequence is TGTGCCAGCAGCGCACAGGGGGGGGAGACCCAGTACTTC. This encodes CASSAQGGETQYF.

V and J are TRBV9 and TRBJ1-1, with D unclear. The CDR3 extends over 15 amino acids. Germline CDR1 SGDLS, CDR2 YYNGEE. V was trimmed by 0 bases and J by 1 base, leaving 10 bases between them. In DNA form, the CDR3 reads TGTGCCAGCAGCGTAGGCCAGGAGAAGAACACTGAAGCTTTCTTT. Its translation: CASSVGQEKNTEAFF.

The genes are TRBV29-1 and TRBJ1-2; D perhaps matches TRBD1 (5 bases). This CDR3 is 12 amino acids long. V dropped 5 bases and J dropped 8 bases, with 15 bases sitting between them. Germline assignment: CDR1 SQVTM and CDR2 ANQGSEA. This chain's CDR3 is CSVWDGEGGYTF. CDR3 nucleotides: TGCAGCGTTTGGGACGGTGAGGGGGGCTACACCTTC.

V usage is TRBV5-1 and J usage is TRBJ2-1, with 11 bases matching TRBD2. J was trimmed by 1 base and V by 0 bases; bases with no gene match: 3. Looked up from germline, CDR1 is SGHRS and CDR2 is YFSETQ. The CDR3 contains 17 residues. The CDR3 DNA sequence: TGCGCCAGCAGCTTGGAGACTAGCGGGATGTCCTACAATGAGCAGTTCTTC. Residues: CASSLETSGMSYNEQFF.

The chain recombines TRBV29-1 with TRBJ2-1, with 12 bases that match TRBD2. This CDR3 region has 18 residues. From germline, CDR1 is SQVTM and CDR2 ANQGSEA. The V and J ends lost 0 bases and 8 bases, in that order; junction bases with no gene match: 14. CDR3 nucleotides: TGCAGCGTTGAAGAATTGCCCCCGACTAGCGGGAGACTCTATGAGCAGTTCTTC. It encodes CSVEELPPTSGRLYEQFF.

The genes are TRBV27 and TRBJ2-7; 12 nucleotides match TRBD2. Trimming removed 5 bases from V and 0 bases from J; junction bases left unmatched: 2. CDR3 length: 15 amino acids. Per the germline V gene, CDR1 is MNHEY and CDR2 is SMNVEV (reference sequence). CDR3 amino acids: CASSMTSGSSYEQYF. The CDR3 DNA reads as TGTGCCAGCAGTATGACTAGCGGGAGCTCCTACGAGCAGTACTTC.

The rearrangement links TRBV30 to TRBJ1-1, with unresolved D. The CDR3 has 13 residues. CDR1 GTSNPN and CDR2 SVGIG come from the germline V gene (reference sequence). Trimming shortened V by 1 base and J by 0 bases, and 6 bases separated the two germline ends. CDR3 sequence (DNA): TGTGCCTGGAGTGGGTTGGTGAACACTGAAGCTTTCTTT. Its translation: CAWSGLVNTEAFF.

The chain links TRBV20-1 to TRBJ2-7; no definite D call. CDR1 DFQATT and CDR2 SNEGSKA come from the germline V gene (reference sequence). The CDR3 spans 12 residues. V lost 3 bases, J lost 3 bases, and 9 bases lay in between. The CDR3 DNA reads as TGCAGTGCTAGTTTGCCAGACTACGAGCAGTACTTC. Residues: CSASLPDYEQYF.